The rows below give T cell receptor beta chains drawn from one sample of a study of blood T cell repertoires in COVID-19. Data came from immunoSEQ multiplex PCR; TCRdb stores just in-frame clones and leaves some out. Found here are roughly 77,000 clones, around three quarters of them singletons; the top ten hold around 4.7%. The sample comprised peripheral blood. The source is an older woman with acute or convalescent COVID-19. Each CDR3 is given with its conserved first and last residue. D genes are given only for firm matches. Only some rows state a clone size, as once, few, many or a class for expanded clones.

>.|15|TRBV2|TRBJ2-2|TRBD2
CASSARLAAVGELFF
TGTGCCAGCAGTGCGCGACTAGCTGCTGTGGGGGAGCTGTTTTTT
>.|17|TRBV28|TRBJ1-1|TRBD1
CASTSPRMGQRNTEAFF
TGTGCCAGCACCTCCCCGAGGATGGGACAGCGGAACACTGAAGCTTTCTTT
>.|15|TRBV11-2|TRBJ2-1|.
CASSLDRGPYNEQFF
TGTGCCAGCAGCTTAGACAGGGGACCTTACAATGAGCAGTTCTTC
>.|12|TRBV11-2|TRBJ1-2|.
CASSVDSYGYTF
TGTGCCAGCAGCGTGGACAGTTATGGCTACACCTTC
>.|13|TRBV4-3|TRBJ2-3|.
CASSQGLGDTQYF
TGCGCCAGCAGCCAAGGACTAGGAGATACGCAGTATTTT
>.|14|TRBV7-2|TRBJ1-2|.
CASRSPQGSYGYTF
TGTGCCAGCAGGTCACCACAGGGTTCCTATGGCTACACCTTC
>.|17|TRBV27|TRBJ2-6|.
CASSSSGGESGANVLTF
TGTGCCAGCAGTTCCTCGGGCGGGGAGTCTGGGGCCAACGTCCTGACTTTC
>.|15|TRBV19|TRBJ1-5|TRBD1
CASSSWTGGKQPQHF
TGTGCCAGTAGTTCCTGGACAGGAGGGAAACAGCCCCAGCATTTT
>.|16|TRBV6-2/TRBV6-3|TRBJ2-1|.
CASSYEGGLNYNEQFF
TGTGCCAGCAGTTACGAGGGGGGACTAAACTACAATGAGCAGTTCTTC
>.|13|TRBV19|TRBJ1-1|.
CASSIALNRVAGF
TGTGCCAGTAGTATTGCCCTGAACAGGGTTGCGGGCTTT
>once|15|TRBV5-1|TRBJ2-5|TRBD2
CASSRRGVEQETQYF
TGCGCCAGCAGCCGGCGGGGGGTAGAGCAAGAGACCCAGTACTTC
>few|14|TRBV5-6|TRBJ2-2|TRBD1
CASSLTGGGGELFF
TGTGCCAGCAGCCTTACAGGGGGCGGCGGGGAGCTGTTTTTT
>.|15|TRBV5-6|TRBJ1-2|TRBD1
CASSWPGQGNYGYTF
TGTGCCAGCAGCTGGCCGGGACAGGGGAACTATGGCTACACCTTC
>.|14|TRBV6-5|TRBJ1-2|TRBD1
CASGWTGGSSGYTF
TGTGCCAGCGGCTGGACAGGGGGAAGCTCTGGCTACACCTTC
>.|14|TRBV9|TRBJ2-1|TRBD1
CASSALDRVDEQFF
TGTGCCAGCAGCGCGTTGGACAGGGTCGATGAGCAGTTCTTC
>.|14|TRBV19|TRBJ2-7|.
CASSAGLSSYEQYF
TGTGCCAGTAGTGCGGGTCTGAGCTCCTACGAGCAGTACTTC
>.|15|TRBV19|TRBJ1-4|TRBD1
CASSYRGTTNEKLFF
TGTGCCAGTAGTTACAGGGGAACAACTAATGAAAAACTGTTTTTT
>.|13|TRBV5-4|TRBJ2-3|.
CASSLANTDTQYF
TGTGCCAGCAGCTTAGCAAACACAGATACGCAGTATTTT
>.|16|TRBV7-9|TRBJ1-2|TRBD1
CASSSPGTGDDYGYTF
TGTGCCAGCAGCTCTCCCGGGACAGGGGATGACTATGGCTACACCTTC
>.|15|TRBV6-5|TRBJ2-7|TRBD1
CASSSGQGEIYEQYF
TGTGCCAGCAGTTCCGGACAGGGGGAGATCTACGAGCAGTACTTC
>once|14|TRBV6-5|TRBJ2-1|TRBD1
CASSFSGTGDEQFF
TGTGCCAGCAGTTTCTCCGGGACAGGGGATGAGCAGTTCTTC
>few|13|TRBV6-2/TRBV6-3|TRBJ1-1|.
CASSLGGGTEAFF
TGTGCCAGCAGTTTAGGGGGGGGAACTGAAGCTTTCTTT
>.|13|TRBV19|TRBJ1-2|.
CASKMGTGYGYTF
TGTGCCAGTAAGATGGGCACTGGCTATGGCTACACCTTC
>.|16|TRBV18|TRBJ1-1|.
CASSPIPGQTNTEAFF
TGTGCCAGCTCACCGATTCCGGGACAAACGAACACTGAAGCTTTCTTT
>.|13|TRBV6-5|TRBJ1-2|TRBD1
CASSSDRRYGYTF
TGTGCCAGCAGTTCGGACAGGCGGTATGGCTACACCTTC
>once|16|TRBV4-2|TRBJ2-7|TRBD1
CASSQERGTGAYEQYF
TGTGCCAGCAGCCAAGAGAGGGGGACAGGGGCCTACGAGCAGTACTTC
>.|18|TRBV5-1|TRBJ1-2|.
CASSLDRTVVEANYGYTF
TGCGCCAGCAGCTTGGATAGGACAGTCGTGGAAGCTAACTATGGCTACACCTTC
>many|13|TRBV11-3|TRBJ2-7|TRBD1
CASSLAGGNEQYF
TGTGCCAGCAGCTTAGCAGGGGGCAACGAGCAGTACTTC
>.|14|TRBV19|TRBJ1-1|TRBD1
CASSDRVSETEAFF
TGTGCCAGTAGTGACAGGGTTTCTGAGACTGAAGCTTTCTTT
>.|16|TRBV18|TRBJ2-2|.
CASSPTDSANTGELFF
TGTGCCAGCTCACCAACCGACAGCGCGAACACCGGGGAGCTGTTTTTT
>.|15|TRBV7-9|TRBJ2-1|.
CASSSQGWSYNEQFF
TGTGCCAGCAGCTCCCAGGGATGGTCCTACAATGAGCAGTTCTTC
>.|16|TRBV7-3|TRBJ2-2|TRBD2
CASSFSLAGPTGELFF
TGTGCCAGCAGCTTCTCACTAGCGGGGCCCACCGGGGAGCTGTTTTTT
>.|13|TRBV7-9|TRBJ2-7|TRBD1
CASSQGQGGEQYF
TGTGCCAGCAGCCAGGGACAGGGAGGCGAGCAGTACTTC
>.|17|TRBV4-2|TRBJ1-2|.
CASSQRKQEPSRYGYTF
TGTGCCAGCAGCCAACGGAAACAGGAACCCTCTCGGTATGGCTACACCTTC
>.|13|TRBV5-1|TRBJ1-5|.
CASSLAGNQPQHF
TGCGCCAGCAGCTTGGCAGGCAATCAGCCCCAGCATTTT
>.|14|TRBV19|TRBJ2-7|TRBD1
CASSEDRGLGEQYF
TGTGCCAGTAGTGAGGACAGGGGGCTAGGCGAGCAGTACTTC
>.|14|TRBV15|TRBJ1-2|.
CATSSIQGIGGYTF
TGTGCCACCAGCAGTATACAGGGAATCGGTGGCTACACCTTC
>.|15|TRBV9|TRBJ2-2|TRBD1
CASSSRQGDTGELFF
TGTGCCAGCAGCTCCCGACAGGGGGACACCGGGGAGCTGTTTTTT
>.|14|TRBV9|TRBJ2-7|TRBD1
CASSLGQEAYEQYF
TGTGCCAGCAGCCTGGGACAGGAGGCCTACGAGCAGTACTTC
>.|13|TRBV29-1|TRBJ2-5|.
CSVVPGYQETQYF
TGCAGCGTGGTTCCCGGGTACCAAGAGACCCAGTACTTC
>.|13|TRBV6-5|TRBJ1-1|TRBD1
CASSHGQGAEAFF
TGTGCCAGCAGCCACGGACAGGGCGCTGAAGCTTTCTTT
>.|16|TRBV4-2|TRBJ2-1|TRBD1
CASSQDTRQGYNEQFF
TGTGCCAGCAGCCAAGATACGAGACAGGGCTACAATGAGCAGTTCTTC
>.|14|TRBV5-4|TRBJ2-1|.
CASSPRTAVNEQFF
TGTGCCAGCAGCCCCCGGACAGCCGTCAATGAGCAGTTCTTC
>.|16|TRBV15|TRBJ1-1|.
CATSRAWGGAITEAFF
TGTGCCACCAGCAGAGCCTGGGGGGGGGCGATCACTGAAGCTTTCTTT
>.|15|TRBV5-4|TRBJ1-1|.
CASSLERDVNTEAFF
TGTGCCAGCAGCTTGGAGAGGGATGTGAACACTGAAGCTTTCTTT
>.|14|TRBV5-1|TRBJ1-1|.
CASSPTDWRNEAFF
TGCGCCAGCAGCCCCACGGACTGGCGTAATGAAGCTTTCTTT
>few|14|TRBV5-5|TRBJ1-1|.
CASSPNVMNTEAFF
TGTGCCAGCAGCCCTAATGTTATGAACACTGAAGCTTTCTTT
>.|19|TRBV15|TRBJ2-2|TRBD1
CATSRDFVRQGVFPGELFF
TGTGCCACCAGCAGAGATTTTGTAAGGCAGGGGGTCTTCCCCGGGGAGCTGTTTTTT
>.|19|TRBV4-1|TRBJ1-5|.
CASSQGFGGVTRRNQPQHF
TGCGCCAGCAGCCAAGGGTTCGGTGGAGTAACACGACGAAATCAGCCCCAGCATTTT
>.|14|TRBV10-3|TRBJ1-6|.
CAISEGVENSPLHF
TGTGCCATCAGTGAAGGGGTTGAAAATTCACCCCTCCACTTT
>.|14|TRBV6-5|TRBJ1-6|TRBD1
CASSRQGSISPLHF
TGTGCCAGCAGCCGACAGGGGAGTATTTCACCCCTCCACTTT
>few|14|TRBV19|TRBJ1-3|TRBD1
CASSQGAAGNTIYF
TGTGCCAGTAGTCAGGGGGCGGCTGGAAACACCATATATTTT
>.|15|TRBV18|TRBJ1-2|.
CASSPKGLLLDGYTF
TGTGCCAGCTCACCTAAGGGACTTCTTTTGGATGGCTACACCTTC
>.|12|TRBV7-9|TRBJ1-2|.
CASSSNSYGYTF
TGTGCCAGCAGCTCTAACAGCTATGGCTACACCTTC
>.|13|TRBV27|TRBJ1-1|.
CASTLAPGAEAFF
TGTGCCAGCACCTTGGCCCCGGGGGCTGAAGCTTTCTTT
>few|12|TRBV28|TRBJ2-2|.
CASSSLTGELFF
TGTGCCAGCAGTTCCCTCACCGGGGAGCTGTTTTTT